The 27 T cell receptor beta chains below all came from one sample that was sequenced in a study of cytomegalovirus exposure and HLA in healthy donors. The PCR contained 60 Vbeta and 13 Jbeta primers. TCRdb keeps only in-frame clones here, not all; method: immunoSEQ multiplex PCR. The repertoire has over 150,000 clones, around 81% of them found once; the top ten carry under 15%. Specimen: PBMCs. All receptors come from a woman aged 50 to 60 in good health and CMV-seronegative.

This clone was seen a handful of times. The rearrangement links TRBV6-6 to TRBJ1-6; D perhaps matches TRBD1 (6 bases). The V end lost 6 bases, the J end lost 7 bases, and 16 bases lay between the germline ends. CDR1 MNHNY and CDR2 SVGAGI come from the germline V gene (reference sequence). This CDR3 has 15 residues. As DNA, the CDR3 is TGTGCCAGCAGCATCCAACAGGGCGGGAATTCACCCCTCCACTTT. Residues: CASSIQQGGNSPLHF.

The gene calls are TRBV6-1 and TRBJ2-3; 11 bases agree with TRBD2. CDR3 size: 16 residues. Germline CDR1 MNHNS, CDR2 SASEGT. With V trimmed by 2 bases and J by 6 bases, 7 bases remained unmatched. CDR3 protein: CASSERASGGSDTQYF. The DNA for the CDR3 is TGTGCCAGCAGTGAACGGGCTAGCGGGGGGTCCGATACGCAGTATTTT.

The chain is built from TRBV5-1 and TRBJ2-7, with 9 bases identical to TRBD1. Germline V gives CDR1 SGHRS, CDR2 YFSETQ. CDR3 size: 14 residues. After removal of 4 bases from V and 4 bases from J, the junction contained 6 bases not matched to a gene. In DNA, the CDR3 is TGCGCCAGCAGCACGGGACAGGGAGGGTACGAGCAGTACTTC. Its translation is CASSTGQGGYEQYF. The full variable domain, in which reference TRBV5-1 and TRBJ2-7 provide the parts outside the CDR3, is KAGVTQTPRYLIKTRGQQVTLSCSPISGHRSVSWYQQTPGQGLQFLFEYFSETQRNKGNFPGRFSGRQFSNSRSEMNVSTLELGDSALYLCASSTGQGGYEQYFGPGTRLTVT.

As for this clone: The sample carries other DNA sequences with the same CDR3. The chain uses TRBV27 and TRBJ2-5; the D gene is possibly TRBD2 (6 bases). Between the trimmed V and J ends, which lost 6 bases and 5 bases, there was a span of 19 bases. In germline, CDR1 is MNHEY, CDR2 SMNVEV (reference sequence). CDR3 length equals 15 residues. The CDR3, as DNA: TGTGCCAGCAGCCAAGTAATGGGAGGCCTGGAGACCCAGTACTTC. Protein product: CASSQVMGGLETQYF.

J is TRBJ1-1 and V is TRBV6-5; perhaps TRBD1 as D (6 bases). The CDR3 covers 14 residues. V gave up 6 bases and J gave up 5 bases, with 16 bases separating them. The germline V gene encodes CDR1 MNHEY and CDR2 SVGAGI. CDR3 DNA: TGTGCCAGCAGCCGGGGGGGGGCGAAAACTGAAGCTTTCTTT. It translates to CASSRGGAKTEAFF.

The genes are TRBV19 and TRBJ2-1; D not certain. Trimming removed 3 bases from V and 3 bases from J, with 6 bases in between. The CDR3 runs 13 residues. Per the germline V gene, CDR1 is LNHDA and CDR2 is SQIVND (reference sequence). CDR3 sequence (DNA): TGTGCCAGTAGTATCGTTGTCTACAATGAGCAGTTCTTC. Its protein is CASSIVVYNEQFF.

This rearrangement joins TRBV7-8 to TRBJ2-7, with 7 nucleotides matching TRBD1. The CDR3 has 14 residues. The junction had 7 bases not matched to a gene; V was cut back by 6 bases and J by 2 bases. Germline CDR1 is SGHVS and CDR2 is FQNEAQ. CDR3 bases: TGTGCCAGCAGGTCCGGGACAGTGGCCTACGAGCAGTACTTC. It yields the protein CASRSGTVAYEQYF.

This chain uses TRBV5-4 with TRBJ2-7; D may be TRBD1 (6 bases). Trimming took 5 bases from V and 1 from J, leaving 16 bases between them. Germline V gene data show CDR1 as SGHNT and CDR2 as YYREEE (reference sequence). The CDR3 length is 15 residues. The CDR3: CASSRPGQGSYEQYF. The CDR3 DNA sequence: TGTGCCAGCAGTAGGCCGGGACAAGGATCCTACGAGCAGTACTTC.

This CDR3 reads CASSVLQETQYF. In DNA, the CDR3 is TGTGCCAGCAGTGTATTACAAGAGACCCAGTACTTC. The V and J genes are TRBV6-1 and TRBJ2-5; no clear D gene. Looked up from germline, CDR1 is MNHNS and CDR2 is SASEGT. This CDR3 is built from 12 residues. Between the trimmed V and J ends, which lost 4 bases and 2 bases, there was a span of 5 bases.

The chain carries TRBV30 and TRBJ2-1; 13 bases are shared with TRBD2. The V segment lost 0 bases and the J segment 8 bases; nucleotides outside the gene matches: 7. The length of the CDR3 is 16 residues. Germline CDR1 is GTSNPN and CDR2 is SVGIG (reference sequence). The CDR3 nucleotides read TGTGCCTGGAGTGTAGGGACTAGCGGGGTTCGGGATGAGCAGTTCTTC. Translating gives CAWSVGTSGVRDEQFF. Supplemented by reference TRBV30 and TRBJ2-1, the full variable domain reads SQTIHQWPATLVQPVGSPLSLECTVEGTSNPNLYWYRQAAGRGLQLLFYSVGIGQISSEVPQNLSASRPQDRQFILSSKKLLLSDSGFYLCAWSVGTSGVRDEQFFGPGTRLTVL.

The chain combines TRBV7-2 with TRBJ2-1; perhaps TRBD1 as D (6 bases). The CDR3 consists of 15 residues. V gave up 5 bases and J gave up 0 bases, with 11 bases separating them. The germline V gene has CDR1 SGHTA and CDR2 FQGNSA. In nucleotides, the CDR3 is TGTGCCAGCAGCCCCCAGACAGGCTCCTACAATGAGCAGTTCTTC. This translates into CASSPQTGSYNEQFF.

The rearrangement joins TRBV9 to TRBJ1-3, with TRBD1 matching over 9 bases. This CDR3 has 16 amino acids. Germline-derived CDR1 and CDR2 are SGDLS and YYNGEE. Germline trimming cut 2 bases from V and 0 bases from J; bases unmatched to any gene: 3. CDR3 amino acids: CASSVGTGSSGNTIYF. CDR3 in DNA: TGTGCCAGCAGCGTGGGGACAGGGAGCTCTGGAAACACCATATATTTT.

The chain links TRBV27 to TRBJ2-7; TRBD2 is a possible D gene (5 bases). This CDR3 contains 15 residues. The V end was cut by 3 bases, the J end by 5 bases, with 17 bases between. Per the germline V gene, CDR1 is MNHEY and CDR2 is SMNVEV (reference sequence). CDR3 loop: CASSFRAITGNEQYF. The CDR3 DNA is TGTGCCAGCAGTTTCCGGGCGATTACCGGGAACGAGCAGTACTTC.

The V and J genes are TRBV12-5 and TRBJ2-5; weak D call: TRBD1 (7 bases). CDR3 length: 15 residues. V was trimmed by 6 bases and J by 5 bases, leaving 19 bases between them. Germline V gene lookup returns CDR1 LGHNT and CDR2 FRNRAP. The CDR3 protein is CASGQVQGGLETQYF. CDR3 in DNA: TGTGCTAGTGGCCAAGTTCAGGGGGGCTTGGAGACCCAGTACTTC.

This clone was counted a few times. Here the CDR3 DNA reads TGTGCCAGCAGCCAGACAGGGTGGTCAGGGACTGAAGCTTTCTTT. Translated, it gives CASSQTGWSGTEAFF. V gene TRBV7-2 combines with J gene TRBJ1-1; the match to TRBD1 covers 7 bases. The CDR3 length is 15 residues. Germline values: CDR1 SGHTA, CDR2 FQGNSA. After removal of 5 bases from V and 5 bases from J, the junction contained 11 bases not matched to a gene.

The chain's CDR3 is CASSLAGTTNEKLFF. DNA for the CDR3: TGCGCCAGCAGCCTAGCGGGAACCACTAATGAAAAACTGTTTTTT. V usage is TRBV5-1 and J usage is TRBJ1-4; no clear D gene. The ends were cut back, 4 bases at V and 2 bases at J, with 12 bases in the middle. CDR3 length: 15 residues. CDR1 and CDR2 from the germline V gene are SGHRS and YFSETQ.

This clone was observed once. The CDR3 spells CASSSGEPRSRETQYF. CDR3 sequence (DNA): TGCGCCAGCAGCTCGGGGGAGCCAAGGAGCAGGGAGACCCAGTACTTC. J is TRBJ2-5 and V is TRBV5-1; a possible D gene is TRBD2 (6 bases). Looked up from germline, CDR1 is SGHRS and CDR2 is YFSETQ. V was clipped by 3 bases and J by 5 bases, with 20 bases between them. The CDR3 contains 16 residues.

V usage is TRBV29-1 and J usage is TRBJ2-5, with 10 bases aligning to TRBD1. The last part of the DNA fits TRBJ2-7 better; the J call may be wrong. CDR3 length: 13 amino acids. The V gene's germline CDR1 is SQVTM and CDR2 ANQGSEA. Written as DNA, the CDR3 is TGCAGCGCCGAAGGGGACAGGGGAAACGAGCAGTACTTC. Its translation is CSAEGDRGNEQYF.

The CDR3 DNA reads TGTGCCAGCAGCTATAGGGGGACCGGGGAGCTGTTTTTT. Its protein is CASSYRGTGELFF. The chain carries TRBV5-8 and TRBJ2-2; D perhaps matches TRBD1 (6 bases). Trimming removed 3 bases from V and 5 bases from J, with 8 bases in between. Germline V gene data show CDR1 as SGHTS and CDR2 as YDEGEE. The CDR3 covers 13 residues.

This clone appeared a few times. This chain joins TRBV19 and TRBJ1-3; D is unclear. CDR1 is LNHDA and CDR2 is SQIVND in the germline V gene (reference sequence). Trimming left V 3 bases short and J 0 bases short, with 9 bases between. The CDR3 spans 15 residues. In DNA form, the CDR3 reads TGTGCCAGTAGTATTTCTCCCAGCTCTGGAAACACCATATATTTT. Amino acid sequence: CASSISPSSGNTIYF.

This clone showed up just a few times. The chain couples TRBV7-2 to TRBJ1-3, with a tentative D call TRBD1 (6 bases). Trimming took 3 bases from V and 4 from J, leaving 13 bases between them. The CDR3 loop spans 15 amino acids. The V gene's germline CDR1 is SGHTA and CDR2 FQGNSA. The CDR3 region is CASSFESGVGNTIYF. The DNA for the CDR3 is TGTGCCAGCAGCTTTGAGTCAGGGGTCGGAAACACCATATATTTT.

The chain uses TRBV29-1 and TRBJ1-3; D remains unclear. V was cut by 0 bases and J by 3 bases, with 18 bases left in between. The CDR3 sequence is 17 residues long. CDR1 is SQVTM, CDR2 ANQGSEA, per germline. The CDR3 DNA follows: TGCAGCGTTGAAGAGAGAGGAGGGCAGGAGGTTGGAAACACCATATATTTT. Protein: CSVEERGGQEVGNTIYF.

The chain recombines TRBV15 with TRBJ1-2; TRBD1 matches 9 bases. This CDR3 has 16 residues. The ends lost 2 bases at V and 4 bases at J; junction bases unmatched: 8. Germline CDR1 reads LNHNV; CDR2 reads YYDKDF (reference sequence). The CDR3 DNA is TGTGCCACCAGCAGATCGGGACAGGGAGAGACCTATGGCTACACCTTC. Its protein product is CATSRSGQGETYGYTF.

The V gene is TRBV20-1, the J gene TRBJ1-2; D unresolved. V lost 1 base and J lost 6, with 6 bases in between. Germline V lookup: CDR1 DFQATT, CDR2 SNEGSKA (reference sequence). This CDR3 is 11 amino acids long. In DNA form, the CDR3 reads TGCAGTGCTAGAGTCCAGGATGGCTACACCTTC. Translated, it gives CSARVQDGYTF.

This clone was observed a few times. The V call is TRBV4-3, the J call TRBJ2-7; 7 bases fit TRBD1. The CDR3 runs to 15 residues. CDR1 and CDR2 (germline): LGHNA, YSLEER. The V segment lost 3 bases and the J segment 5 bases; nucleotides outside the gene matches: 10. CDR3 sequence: CASSQDRDSSDEQYF. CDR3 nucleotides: TGCGCCAGCAGCCAGGACCGGGACAGTTCCGACGAGCAGTACTTC.

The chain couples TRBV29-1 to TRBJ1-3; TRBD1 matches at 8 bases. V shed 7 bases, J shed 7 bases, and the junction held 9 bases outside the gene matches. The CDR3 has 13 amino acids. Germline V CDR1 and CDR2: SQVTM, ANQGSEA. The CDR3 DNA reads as TGCAGCGCCCTGACAGGGGATTGGAACACCATATATTTT. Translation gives CSALTGDWNTIYF.

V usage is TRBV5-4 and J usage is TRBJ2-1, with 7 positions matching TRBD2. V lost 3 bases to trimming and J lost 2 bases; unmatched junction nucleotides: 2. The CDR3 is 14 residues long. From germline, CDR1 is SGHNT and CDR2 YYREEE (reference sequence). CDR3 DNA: TGTGCCAGCAGCTCACGGGGGGCCTACAATGAGCAGTTCTTC. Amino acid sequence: CASSSRGAYNEQFF.